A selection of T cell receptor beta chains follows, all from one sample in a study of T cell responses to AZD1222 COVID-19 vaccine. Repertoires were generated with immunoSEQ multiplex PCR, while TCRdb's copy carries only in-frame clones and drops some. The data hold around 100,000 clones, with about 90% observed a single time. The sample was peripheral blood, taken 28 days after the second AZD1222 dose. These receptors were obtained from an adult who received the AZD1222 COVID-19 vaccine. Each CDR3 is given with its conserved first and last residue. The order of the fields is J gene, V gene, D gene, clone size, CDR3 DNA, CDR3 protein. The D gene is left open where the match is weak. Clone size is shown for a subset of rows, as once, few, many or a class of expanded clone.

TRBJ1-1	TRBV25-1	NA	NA	TGTGCCAGCAGTGTGTCAGGATCGAACACTGAAGCTTTCTTT	CASSVSGSNTEAFF
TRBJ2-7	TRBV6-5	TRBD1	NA	TGTGCCAGCCAGAGGGACAGAAGTTACGAGCAGTACTTC	CASQRDRSYEQYF
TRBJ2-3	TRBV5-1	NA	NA	TGCGCCAGTAGGTTCGGAGGGATCACAGATACGCAGTATTTT	CASRFGGITDTQYF
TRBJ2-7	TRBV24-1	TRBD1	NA	TGTGCCACCAGTGACAGGGGGTCCTACGAGCAGTACTTC	CATSDRGSYEQYF
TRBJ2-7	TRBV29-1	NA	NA	TGCAGCGTTGGTTTTAGGGGTCAAGAGCAGTACTTC	CSVGFRGQEQYF
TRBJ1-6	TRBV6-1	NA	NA	TGTGCCAGCAGTGACAGTTCTAATTCACCCCTCCACTTT	CASSDSSNSPLHF
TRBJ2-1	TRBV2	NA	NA	TGTGCCAGCGGTCTGAACAATGAGCAGTTCTTC	CASGLNNEQFF
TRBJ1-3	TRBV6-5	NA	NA	TGTGCCAGCAGTTACGGGGTAAACTCTGGAAACACCATATATTTT	CASSYGVNSGNTIYF
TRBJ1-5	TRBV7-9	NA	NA	TGTGCCAGCAGCTTAGGGGGGGCTAGCAATCAGCCCCAGCATTTT	CASSLGGASNQPQHF
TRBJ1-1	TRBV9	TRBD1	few	TGTGCCAGCAGCGTAGGATTAGGACAGGTGAACACTGAAGCTTTCTTT	CASSVGLGQVNTEAFF
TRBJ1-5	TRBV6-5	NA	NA	TGTGCCAGCAGGCCAGGGCGAGGGAGTCAGCCCCAGCATTTT	CASRPGRGSQPQHF
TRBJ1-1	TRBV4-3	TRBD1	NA	TGCGCCAGCAGCCAAAATGACAGGGGGCTGGGGACCACTGAAGCTTTCTTT	CASSQNDRGLGTTEAFF
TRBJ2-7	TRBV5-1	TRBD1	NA	TGCGCCAGCAGCTTGGGCGGGACAGGGGACAACGAGCAGTACTTC	CASSLGGTGDNEQYF
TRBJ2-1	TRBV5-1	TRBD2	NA	TGCGCCAGCAGCGGCGGGACTAGCATCAGCAATGAGCAGTTCTTC	CASSGGTSISNEQFF
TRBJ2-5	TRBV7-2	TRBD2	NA	TGTGCCAGCAGCCGTGGACTAGCGGGAGTTCTAGAGACCCAGTACTTC	CASSRGLAGVLETQYF
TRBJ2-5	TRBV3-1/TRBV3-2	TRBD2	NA	TGTGCCAGCAGCCAAGTTTTAGCGGGAGTAGGGCAAGAGACCCAGTACTTC	CASSQVLAGVGQETQYF
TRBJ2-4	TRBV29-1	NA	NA	TGCAGCGTTGTGGGAGGAGGGACTAACATTCAGTACTTC	CSVVGGGTNIQYF
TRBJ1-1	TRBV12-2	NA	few	TGTGCAAGTCGCTTAGAGGACGCACTCGAAGCTTTCTTT	CASRLEDALEAFF
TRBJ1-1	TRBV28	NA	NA	TGTGCCAGCAGTTCGACAGTGAACACTGAAGCTTTCTTT	CASSSTVNTEAFF
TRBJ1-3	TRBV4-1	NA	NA	TGCGCCAGCAGCCAAGAGGGCGACACCATATATTTT	CASSQEGDTIYF
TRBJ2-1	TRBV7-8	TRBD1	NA	TGTGCCAGCAGCTTGGTCCCGGGACAGGTTCGAGGTCGGGATGAGCAGTTCTTC	CASSLVPGQVRGRDEQFF
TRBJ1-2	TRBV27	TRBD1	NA	TGTGCCAGCAGGGCAGACAGGGGGCGAAATGGCTACACCTTC	CASRADRGRNGYTF
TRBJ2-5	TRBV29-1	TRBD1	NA	TGCAGCGCTAGTGGGGGACAGGCTCAAGAGACCCAGTACTTC	CSASGGQAQETQYF
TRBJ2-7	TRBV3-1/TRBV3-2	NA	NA	TGTGCCAGCAGCCAAGATTATCCGGGAGATCCCCACGAGCAGTACTTC	CASSQDYPGDPHEQYF